Given below is one TCR beta chain in context. The data derive from a study of blood T cell repertoires in COVID-19. Study summary: Samples of COVID-19 (acute and convalescent) were obtained from the United States, Italy and Spain.

The CDR3 contains 17 residues. J gave up 0 bases and V 5 bases, and 9 bases lay outside the gene matches. Germline V CDR1 and CDR2: SNHLY, FYNNEI. Methods used by the authors: Reference gene primer amplification gave estimated nucleated cell counts. The data were produced by immunoSEQ multiplex PCR, yet TCRdb's version contains in-frame clones alone and is incomplete. That table furnishes V, J and clone size, whereas the DNA furnished D and trimming. Among approximately 70,000 clones listed, around 86% were seen once. This TCR came from a man aged 65 to 79 with active or convalescent COVID-19. The specimen sequenced was peripheral blood. J is TRBJ2-7 and V is TRBV2; 11 bases are shared with TRBD1. The CDR3 DNA is TGTGCCAGCAGTCCACGGACAGGGGGCTTAAACTCCTACGAGCAGTACTTC. Its translation: CASSPRTGGLNSYEQYF.